Shown below are 27 T cell receptor beta chains from a single sample sequenced in a study of cytomegalovirus exposure and HLA in healthy donors (dated by TCRdb to about 2017). The protocol used for the library was the immunoSEQ multiplex PCR assay. For the multiplex PCR, a mixture combining 60 forward primers for TCR Vbeta segments and 13 reverse primers for TCR Jbeta segments was used. TCRdb took over this immuneACCESS table, retaining in-frame rearrangements with V and J assigned. Such tables are incomplete; in checked studies, under half of the missing clones stem from an unresolved V gene, and the remainder is unexplained. This sample gives 150,000 or so clones in total; under 75% of them show up just once. About 7% of the sample rests with the top ten. The sequencing sample was made of PBMCs. The receptors stem from a man aged 40-50 years in good health and CMV-seropositive.

J is TRBJ1-2 and V is TRBV7-9, with 11 bases matching TRBD1. CDR1 and CDR2 from the germline V gene are SEHNR and FQNEAQ (reference sequence). After removal of 0 bases from V and 3 bases from J, the junction contained 12 bases not matched to a gene. CDR3 length: 19 residues. The CDR3 nucleotides are TGTGCCAGCAGCTTAGCGGGAAGGACAGGGGGCGCGGTTGACTATGGCTACACCTTC. As protein: CASSLAGRTGGAVDYGYTF.

The chain carries TRBV5-1 and TRBJ2-7; a possible D gene is TRBD2 (5 bases). V dropped 0 bases and J dropped 1 base, with 8 bases sitting between them. This CDR3 spans 14 amino acids. Germline V gene sequence: CDR1 SGHRS, CDR2 YFSETQ. CDR3 bases: TGCGCCAGCAGCTTGGCGGGGAGATCCTACGAGCAGTACTTC. Its protein product is CASSLAGRSYEQYF.

This clone was observed a few times. This sequence joins TRBV2 and TRBJ2-2; D might be TRBD2 (5 bases). This CDR3 comprises 14 residues. Germline loops: CDR1 SNHLY, CDR2 FYNNEI. Trimming took off 7 bases at V and 5 bases at J, with 14 bases between the two ends. The CDR3 is CASKADRQTGELFF. The DNA for the CDR3 is TGTGCCAGCAAAGCGGACCGCCAAACCGGGGAGCTGTTTTTT.

The chain links TRBV19 to TRBJ1-5, with D possibly matching TRBD1 (6 bases). The CDR3 sequence is 14 residues long. Trimming took off 5 bases at V and 5 bases at J, with 13 bases between the two ends. Per the germline V gene, CDR1 is LNHDA and CDR2 is SQIVND (reference sequence). DNA for the CDR3: TGTGCCAGTAGTTCCAGGGGCGCGGATCAGCCCCAGCATTTT. Translating it yields CASSSRGADQPQHF. The full variable domain, rest sourced from reference TRBV19 and TRBJ1-5, is DGGITQSPKYLFRKEGQNVTLSCEQNLNHDAMYWYRQDPGQGLRLIYYSQIVNDFQKGDIAEGYSVSREKKESFPLTVTSAQKNPTAFYLCASSSRGADQPQHFGDGTRLSIL.

J is TRBJ2-4 and V is TRBV7-3; 7 nucleotides agree with TRBD1. Germline trimming cut 5 bases from V and 8 bases from J; bases unmatched to any gene: 6. CDR3 size: 13 residues. CDR1 and CDR2 (germline): SGHTA, FQGTGA. Here the CDR3 reads CASSQTGMDIQYF. CDR3 nucleotide sequence: TGTGCCAGCAGCCAGACAGGGATGGACATTCAGTACTTC.

This sequence joins TRBV6-6 and TRBJ2-5, with TRBD1 as a possible D gene (6 bases). With 6 bases removed from V and 1 base from J, the gap between germline ends came to 9 bases. The length of the CDR3 is 13 residues. Germline values: CDR1 MNHNY, CDR2 SVGAGI (reference sequence). CDR3 loop: CASSQGLQETQYF. In DNA form, the CDR3 reads TGTGCCAGCAGCCAGGGGCTCCAAGAGACCCAGTACTTC.

In its sample, this clone was seen a few times. This chain uses TRBV12-5 with TRBJ2-2; possible D gene TRBD1, 5 bases. This CDR3 is built from 17 residues. The germline V gene has CDR1 LGHNT and CDR2 FRNRAP. Between the trimmed V and J ends, which lost 4 bases and 0 bases, there was a span of 15 bases. In nucleotides, the CDR3 is TGTGCTAGTGGTTACCTCCAACAGGCCGCGAACACCGGGGAGCTGTTTTTT. Protein: CASGYLQQAANTGELFF.

The chain carries TRBV27 and TRBJ2-3; 8 nucleotides agree with TRBD1. V was pared by 8 bases and J by 2 bases, with 6 bases of the junction left unmatched. The CDR3 extends over 14 amino acids. The germline gives CDR1 MNHEY, CDR2 SMNVEV (reference sequence). The CDR3 DNA follows: TGTGCCAGCGGAAACAGGGGGTTCACAGATACGCAGTATTTT. Residues: CASGNRGFTDTQYF.

This clone showed up just a few times. The chain links TRBV18 to TRBJ1-2; TRBD1 matches at 9 bases. CDR3 length: 14 residues. The V segment lost 6 bases and the J segment 4 bases; nucleotides outside the gene matches: 6. CDR1 and CDR2 (germline): KGHSH, LQKENI. CDR3 sequence (DNA): TGTGCCAGCTCCCGGACAGGGGAGGGCTATGGCTACACCTTC. As protein: CASSRTGEGYGYTF.

This clone was seen only once. The chain couples TRBV5-8 to TRBJ1-6; the match to TRBD1 covers 7 bases. CDR3 length: 15 amino acids. With V trimmed by 2 bases and J by 10 bases, 9 bases remained unmatched. The V gene's germline CDR1 is SGHTS and CDR2 YDEGEE. The CDR3 nucleotides read TGTGCCAGCAGCTTCCAGGGGGAAGCCAGATCACCCCTCCACTTT. Translated, it gives CASSFQGEARSPLHF.

The J gene is TRBJ2-5, the V gene TRBV5-1; D perhaps matches TRBD1 (5 bases). This CDR3 spans 12 amino acids. Per germline, CDR1 SGHRS and CDR2 YFSETQ. Trimming cost V 4 bases and J 2 bases, with 6 bases left between them. CDR3 residues: CASSRQQETQYF. The CDR3 DNA follows: TGCGCCAGCAGCCGACAGCAAGAGACCCAGTACTTC.

This clone was observed a few times. This chain joins TRBV7-9 and TRBJ2-3; 7 bases line up with TRBD2. The V and J ends lost 6 bases and 8 bases, in that order; junction bases with no gene match: 8. This CDR3 region has 13 residues. The V gene's germline CDR1 is SEHNR and CDR2 FQNEAQ (reference sequence). The CDR3 here is CASRPGRGGTQYF. CDR3 coding DNA: TGTGCCAGCAGGCCGGGGAGGGGCGGTACGCAGTATTTT. The whole variable domain, filled in from reference TRBV7-9 and TRBJ2-3, reads DTGVSQNPRHKITKRGQNVTFRCDPISEHNRLYWYRQTLGQGPEFLTYFQNEAQLEKSRLLSDRFSAERPKGSFSTLEIQRTEQGDSAMYLCASRPGRGGTQYFGPGTRLTVL.

This clone was found a few times. V usage is TRBV6-5 and J usage is TRBJ2-2, with D possibly matching TRBD1 (5 bases). The V end lost 4 bases, the J end lost 0 bases, and 12 bases lay between the germline ends. The CDR3 length is 16 residues. Germline V lookup: CDR1 MNHEY, CDR2 SVGAGI. The DNA for the CDR3 is TGTGCCAGCAGTTTCCAGGGCAGTACGAACACCGGGGAGCTGTTTTTT. This gives the protein CASSFQGSTNTGELFF.

V usage is TRBV28 and J usage is TRBJ1-2; TRBD1 matches at 7 bases. V shed 6 bases and J 6 bases; nucleotides not matched to a gene: 7. The CDR3 totals 13 residues. Germline values: CDR1 MDHEN, CDR2 SYDVKM. This CDR3 is CASSPGGEDGYTF. DNA for the CDR3: TGTGCCAGCAGCCCAGGGGGTGAGGATGGCTACACCTTC.

Details on this clone: A read error may produce the germline difference seen at one junction end. The chain carries TRBV7-9 and TRBJ2-5; 7 bases agree with TRBD1. Germline-derived CDR1 and CDR2 are SEHNR and FQNEAQ (reference sequence). This CDR3 has 16 amino acids. The CDR3 sequence is CASSTRDREPREAQYF. CDR3 DNA sequence: TGTGCCAGCAGCACCCGGGACAGAGAACCAAGAGAGGCCCAGTACTTC.

The rearrangement joins TRBV2 to TRBJ2-7; maybe TRBD1 (6 bases). The germline CDR1 and CDR2 sequences are SNHLY and FYNNEI. This CDR3 is 14 amino acids long. V lost 6 bases to trimming and J lost 1 base, with 13 bases between them. The CDR3 sequence is CASRFDRTSYEQYF. CDR3 DNA sequence: TGTGCCAGCAGGTTTGACAGGACATCCTACGAGCAGTACTTC.

This rearrangement joins TRBV7-3 to TRBJ2-3; tentative D call: TRBD2 (6 bases). CDR3 length: 13 residues. Between the trimmed V and J ends, which lost 5 bases and 4 bases, there was a span of 10 bases. Germline V gene sequence: CDR1 SGHTA, CDR2 FQGTGA. CDR3: CASSPGVADTQYF. DNA for the CDR3: TGTGCCAGCAGCCCGGGGGTCGCAGATACGCAGTATTTT. Variable domain in full (rest from reference TRBV7-3 and TRBJ2-3): GAGVSQTPSNKVTEKGKYVELRCDPISGHTALYWYRQSLGQGPEFLIYFQGTGAADDSGLPNDRFFAVRPEGSVSTLKIQRTERGDSAVYLCASSPGVADTQYFGPGTRLTVL.

The chain carries TRBV30 and TRBJ1-2, with TRBD1 matching over 8 bases. Germline-derived CDR1 and CDR2 are GTSNPN and SVGIG (reference sequence). V lost 2 bases and J lost 2; bases outside the gene matches: 4. The CDR3 runs 14 residues. The CDR3 loop reads CAWSMDRANYGYTF. CDR3 nucleotide sequence: TGTGCCTGGAGTATGGACAGGGCCAACTATGGCTACACCTTC.

The V gene is TRBV30, the J gene TRBJ1-6; D is perhaps TRBD1 (6 bases). This CDR3 region has 14 residues. V lost 0 bases, J lost 9 bases, and 12 bases lay in between. Germline values: CDR1 GTSNPN, CDR2 SVGIG (reference sequence). CDR3 DNA: TGTGCCTGGAGTGTCGCCAGGGGAAGTTCACCCCTCCACTTT. Residues: CAWSVARGSSPLHF.

The chain links TRBV13 to TRBJ1-2, with a weak D call TRBD1 (5 bases). V was trimmed by 3 bases and J by 4 bases, leaving 9 bases between them. The CDR3 is 13 amino acids. The germline gives CDR1 PRHDT, CDR2 FYEKMQ (reference sequence). CDR3 loop: CASSFGGSYGYTF. The CDR3 nucleotides read TGTGCCAGCAGCTTCGGGGGGAGCTATGGCTACACCTTC.

The CDR3 DNA is TGCGCCAGCAGCCAAGAGGGGGCCAGGGGCAATTCACCCCTCCACTTT. This codes for CASSQEGARGNSPLHF. The chain links TRBV4-1 to TRBJ1-6; D is possibly TRBD1 (6 bases). CDR3 length equals 16 residues. Trimming removed 0 bases at V and 7 bases at J, with 13 bases between. CDR1 is MGHRA and CDR2 is YSYEKL in the germline V gene.

The chain carries TRBV19 and TRBJ2-5, with 8 bases fitting TRBD1. The DNA end is a closer match to TRBJ2-7, so the J assignment may be wrong. Germline CDR1 is LNHDA and CDR2 is SQIVND (reference sequence). The CDR3 contains 15 residues. CDR3: CASSIRTGSINEQYF. In nucleotides, the CDR3 is TGTGCCAGTAGTATCCGGACAGGGAGTATCAACGAGCAGTACTTC.

This clone was seen only once. The V gene is TRBV5-1, the J gene TRBJ2-7, with a tentative D call TRBD1 (6 bases). The germline V gene encodes CDR1 SGHRS and CDR2 YFSETQ. The CDR3 contains 15 residues. V was clipped by 3 bases and J by 1 base, with 14 bases between them. The CDR3 sequence is CASSSAFGQSYEQYF. The CDR3 coding sequence is TGCGCCAGCAGCTCAGCTTTCGGACAGTCCTACGAGCAGTACTTC.

The gene calls are TRBV5-1 and TRBJ1-1; no clear D. Germline V lookup: CDR1 SGHRS, CDR2 YFSETQ. CDR3 length equals 13 residues. The V end lost 2 bases, the J end lost 7 bases, and 12 bases lay between the germline ends. The CDR3 nucleotides are TGCGCCAGCAGCTTTGAAGGGAGCGATGAAGCTTTCTTT. It is translated as CASSFEGSDEAFF.

The gene calls are TRBV5-4 and TRBJ2-6; no firm D call. V gave up 6 bases and J gave up 2 bases, with 6 bases separating them. The CDR3 totals 13 residues. CDR1 and CDR2 (germline): SGHNT, YYREEE (reference sequence). CDR3 sequence: CASTLPGANVLTF. DNA for the CDR3: TGTGCCAGCACCCTTCCTGGGGCCAACGTCCTGACTTTC.

The gene calls are TRBV7-9 and TRBJ2-3, with D possibly being TRBD1 (6 bases). The germline V gene has CDR1 SEHNR and CDR2 FQNEAQ (reference sequence). V lost 4 bases to trimming and J lost 4 bases, with 12 bases between them. This CDR3 has 14 residues. In DNA form, the CDR3 reads TGTGCCAGCAGCTCTAACAGGGAATCAGATACGCAGTATTTT. This sequence encodes CASSSNRESDTQYF.

This clone was counted between two and nine times. The chain uses TRBV7-2 and TRBJ1-4; tentative D call: TRBD1 (6 bases). The V gene's germline CDR1 is SGHTA and CDR2 FQGNSA. The CDR3 consists of 15 residues. V lost 5 bases to trimming and J lost 8 bases, with 18 bases between them. The CDR3 bases are TGTGCCAGCAGCCCCCGTAGGGGGATCGGGGAAAAACTGTTTTTT. Translated: CASSPRRGIGEKLFF.